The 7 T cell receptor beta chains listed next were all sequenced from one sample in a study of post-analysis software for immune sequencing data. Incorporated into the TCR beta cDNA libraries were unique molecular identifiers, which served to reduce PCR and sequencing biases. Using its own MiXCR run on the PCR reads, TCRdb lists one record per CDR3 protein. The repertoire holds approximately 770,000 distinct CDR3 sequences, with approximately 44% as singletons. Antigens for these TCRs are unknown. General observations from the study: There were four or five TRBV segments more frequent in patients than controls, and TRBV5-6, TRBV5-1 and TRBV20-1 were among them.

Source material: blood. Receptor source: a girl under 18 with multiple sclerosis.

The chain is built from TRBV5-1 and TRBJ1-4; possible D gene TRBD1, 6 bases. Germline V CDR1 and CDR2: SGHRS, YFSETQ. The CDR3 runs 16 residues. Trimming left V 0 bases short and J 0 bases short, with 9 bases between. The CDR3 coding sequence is TGCGCCAGCAGCTTGGCTCAGGGGCCAACTAATGAAAAACTGTTTTTT. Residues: CASSLAQGPTNEKLFF.

DNA for the CDR3: TGCAGTGCTAGACGGAGACATTCTACTTCTGCTGCAGATACGCAGTATTTT. The encoded protein is CSARRRHSTSAADTQYF. The chain links TRBV20-1 to TRBJ2-3, with D hard to call. Trimming took off 2 bases at V and 4 bases at J, with 22 bases between the two ends. Germline V gene lookup returns CDR1 DFQATT and CDR2 SNEGSKA (reference sequence). The CDR3 has 17 residues.

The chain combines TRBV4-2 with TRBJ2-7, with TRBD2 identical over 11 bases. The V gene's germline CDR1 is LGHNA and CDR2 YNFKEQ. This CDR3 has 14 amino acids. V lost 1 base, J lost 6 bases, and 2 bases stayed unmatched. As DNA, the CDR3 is TGTGCCAGCAGCCAAGCCCTAGCGGGAGGCGAGCAGTACTTC. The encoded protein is CASSQALAGGEQYF.

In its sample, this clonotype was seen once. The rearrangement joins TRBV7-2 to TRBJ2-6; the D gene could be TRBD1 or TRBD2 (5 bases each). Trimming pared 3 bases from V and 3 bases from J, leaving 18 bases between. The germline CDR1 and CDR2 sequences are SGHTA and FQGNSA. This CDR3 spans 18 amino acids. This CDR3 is CASSFRRDARRGANVLTF. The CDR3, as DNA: TGTGCCAGCAGCTTTCGCCGGGACGCCCGTCGTGGGGCCAACGTCCTGACTTTC.

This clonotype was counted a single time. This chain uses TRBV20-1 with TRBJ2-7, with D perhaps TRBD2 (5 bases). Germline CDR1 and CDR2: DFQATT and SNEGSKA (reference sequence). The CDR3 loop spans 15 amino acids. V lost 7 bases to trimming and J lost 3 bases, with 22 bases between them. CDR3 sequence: CSVASGPETYYEQYF. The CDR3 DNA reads TGCAGTGTTGCCAGCGGCCCCGAAACCTACTACGAGCAGTACTTC.

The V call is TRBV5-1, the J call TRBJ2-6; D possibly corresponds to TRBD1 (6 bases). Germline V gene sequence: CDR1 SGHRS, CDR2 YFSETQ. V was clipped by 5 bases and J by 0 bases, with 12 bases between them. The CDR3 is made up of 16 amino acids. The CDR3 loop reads CASRGAITSGANVLTF. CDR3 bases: TGCGCCAGCAGGGGGGCAATTACCTCTGGGGCCAACGTCCTGACTTTC.

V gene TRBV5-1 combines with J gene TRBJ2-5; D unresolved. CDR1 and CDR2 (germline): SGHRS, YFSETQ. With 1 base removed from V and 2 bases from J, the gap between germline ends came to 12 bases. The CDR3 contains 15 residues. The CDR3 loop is CASSLFQSPQETQYF. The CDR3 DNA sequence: TGCGCCAGCAGCTTGTTCCAGTCGCCTCAAGAGACCCAGTACTTC.